What follows are 20 T cell receptor beta chains derived from one specimen sequenced in a study of T cells in tumors after PD-1 blockade. Some clones are missing from TCRdb's copy, which holds only in-frame ones; the method was immunoSEQ multiplex PCR. Among some 47,000 clones listed, 60% to 80% were seen once. Here the sequenced sample was PBMCs, taken before anti-PD-1 treatment. Every receptor here comes from a human donor with basal cell carcinoma.

The rearrangement links TRBV5-1 to TRBJ2-1; 7 bases are shared with TRBD2. Germline V gives CDR1 SGHRS, CDR2 YFSETQ. This CDR3 contains 16 residues. V lost 0 bases to trimming and J lost 9 bases; unmatched junction nucleotides: 12. The CDR3 reads CASSLAGISGLFEQFF. The CDR3 region has the DNA TGCGCCAGCAGCTTGGCAGGGATTAGCGGGTTGTTTGAGCAGTTCTTC.

The rearrangement joins TRBV6-6 to TRBJ1-2; possibly TRBD1 for D (5 bases). V lost 11 bases and J lost 3, with 16 bases in between. The germline CDR1 and CDR2 sequences are MNHNY and SVGAGI (reference sequence). This CDR3 has 13 residues. The CDR3 DNA is TGTGCCTACCGGCCCGGGGGTTACTATGGCTACACCTTC. It specifies CAYRPGGYYGYTF.

DNA of the CDR3: TGTGCCAGCAGCCCATTGTTGACGGCAGTCCAAGAGACCCAGTACTTC. Encoded protein: CASSPLLTAVQETQYF. The chain links TRBV7-6 to TRBJ2-5, with D unclear. There are 16 residues in the CDR3. The V end was cut by 5 bases, the J end by 1 base, with 17 bases between. Germline CDR1 and CDR2: SGHVS and FNYEAQ.

This clone was detected ten times or more. The chain uses TRBV4-1 and TRBJ2-5; TRBD1 matches at 9 bases. This CDR3 contains 15 residues. Germline lookup yields CDR1 MGHRA and CDR2 YSYEKL. J gave up 11 bases and V 3 bases, and 13 bases lay outside the gene matches. CDR3 sequence reads: CASSQAGQGLRRQYF. CDR3 coding DNA: TGCGCCAGCAGCCAGGCGGGACAGGGCCTCAGGAGACAGTACTTC.

The chain recombines TRBV19 with TRBJ2-5, with 8 bases lining up with TRBD2. This CDR3 has 14 amino acids. V trimming: 3 bases; J trimming: 3 bases; junction bases outside the gene matches: 3. Germline V gene sequence: CDR1 LNHDA, CDR2 SQIVND (reference sequence). CDR3 sequence reads: CASSIPGGEETQYF. In DNA form, the CDR3 reads TGTGCCAGTAGTATTCCGGGAGGGGAAGAGACCCAGTACTTC.

The V call is TRBV7-9, the J call TRBJ2-7; D perhaps matches TRBD2 (6 bases). V was shortened by 5 bases and J by 2 bases, with 13 bases between the two germline ends. This CDR3 comprises 14 residues. Germline assignment: CDR1 SEHNR and CDR2 FQNEAQ (reference sequence). The CDR3 sequence: CASSPRERAYEQYF. CDR3 coding DNA: TGTGCCAGCAGCCCACGGGAGAGAGCCTACGAGCAGTACTTC.

The chain joins TRBV28 to TRBJ1-2; a weak D match, TRBD1 (5 bases). The CDR3 contains 14 residues. From germline, CDR1 is MDHEN and CDR2 SYDVKM. V was clipped by 6 bases and J by 0 bases, with 11 bases between them. CDR3 protein: CASRPQGPNYGYTF. The DNA of the CDR3 is TGTGCCAGCAGACCGCAGGGCCCTAACTATGGCTACACCTTC.

The rearrangement uses TRBV6-2 or TRBV6-3 and TRBJ2-5; unclear D gene. V lost 6 bases and J 4 bases, leaving 9 bases between the germline ends. Germline-derived CDR1 and CDR2 are MNHEY and SVGEGT. The CDR3 runs to 12 residues. This CDR3 is CASSDVRETQYF. As DNA, the CDR3 is TGTGCCAGCAGCGACGTACGAGAGACCCAGTACTTC.

The V and J genes are TRBV6-1 and TRBJ1-1; no clear D gene. Trimming shortened V by 2 bases and J by 0 bases, and 4 bases separated the two germline ends. CDR3 size: 13 residues. CDR1 MNHNS and CDR2 SASEGT come from the germline V gene. The chain's CDR3 is CASSEWMNTEAFF. The CDR3 DNA sequence: TGTGCCAGCAGTGAATGGATGAACACTGAAGCTTTCTTT.

The chain combines TRBV25-1 with TRBJ2-7, with 9 bases lining up with TRBD1. The CDR3 is 17 amino acids. Per the germline V gene, CDR1 is MGHDK and CDR2 is SYGVNS. V was clipped by 3 bases and J by 2 bases; unmatched bases: 11. As DNA, the CDR3 is TGTGCCAGCAGTGATACTTACGGACAGGGGAAACCCTACGAGCAGTACTTC. Protein: CASSDTYGQGKPYEQYF.

The J gene is TRBJ2-2, the V gene TRBV7-9; 12 bases fit TRBD2. CDR3 length: 15 residues. The trim removed 5 bases at V and 3 bases at J, leaving 1 base unmatched. Germline V gives CDR1 SEHNR, CDR2 FQNEAQ (reference sequence). The CDR3 nucleotides are TGTGCCAGCAGCCGACTAGCGGGAGACACCGGGGAGCTGTTTTTT. Translation: CASSRLAGDTGELFF.

This chain uses TRBV5-5 with TRBJ2-5, with D unclear. The CDR3 spans 17 residues. V lost 0 bases, J lost 1 base, and 16 bases lay in between. Germline V gene sequence: CDR1 SGHKS, CDR2 YYEKEE (reference sequence). The CDR3 DNA sequence: TGTGCCAGCAGCTTGGGTGTTATGAGAAATCGCCAAGAGACCCAGTACTTC. Translation: CASSLGVMRNRQETQYF.

The chain recombines TRBV28 with TRBJ1-6; no firm D call. V was shortened by 6 bases and J by 0 bases, with 15 bases between the two germline ends. CDR3 size: 17 residues. Germline CDR1 MDHEN, CDR2 SYDVKM. CDR3 sequence (DNA): TGTGCCAGCAGCCCGTGGCAGACCAGCTCCTATAATTCACCCCTCCACTTT. Its protein is CASSPWQTSSYNSPLHF. Full variable domain (rest looked up from reference TRBV28 and TRBJ1-6): DVKVTQSSRYLVKRTGEKVFLECVQDMDHENMFWYRQDPGLGLRLIYFSYDVKMKEKGDIPEGYSVSREKKERFSLILESASTNQTSMYLCASSPWQTSSYNSPLHFGNGTRLTVT.

The V gene is TRBV4-2, the J gene TRBJ2-3; 7 bases are shared with TRBD2. Trimming at V came to 0 bases and at J to 2 bases, leaving 14 bases not matched to a gene. Germline values: CDR1 LGHNA, CDR2 YNFKEQ. The CDR3 totals 19 residues. The CDR3, as DNA: TGTGCCAGCAGCCAAGATCTTAAAAGCGGGGAGTCACTCACAGATACGCAGTATTTT. Protein: CASSQDLKSGESLTDTQYF.

This clone appeared once. The chain is built from TRBV5-6 and TRBJ2-5; 9 nucleotides align to TRBD1. Losses at the gene ends were 3 bases for V and 4 bases for J; bases not matched to a gene: 4. Germline V lookup: CDR1 SGHDT, CDR2 YYEEEE. The CDR3 totals 14 residues. The CDR3 loop reads CASSWTGEGETQYF. Here the CDR3 DNA reads TGTGCCAGCAGCTGGACAGGGGAGGGAGAGACCCAGTACTTC.

The V call is TRBV5-1, the J call TRBJ1-1, with TRBD1 identical over 9 bases. CDR3 length: 17 residues. Germline V gene data show CDR1 as SGHRS and CDR2 as YFSETQ. J gave up 3 bases and V 0 bases, and 9 bases lay outside the gene matches. In DNA form, the CDR3 reads TGCGCCAGCAGCTTGGCCGGGACAGGGACCCCTTACACTGAAGCTTTCTTT. Its protein is CASSLAGTGTPYTEAFF.

CDR3 sequence (DNA): TGTGCCAGCAGCGTAGGGACTAGCGGGAACACCGGGGAGCTGTTTTTT. This gives the protein CASSVGTSGNTGELFF. The chain carries TRBV9 and TRBJ2-2; 10 bases are a match to TRBD2. V lost 0 bases to trimming and J lost 1 base; unmatched junction nucleotides: 0. CDR3 length equals 16 residues. Germline CDR1 reads SGDLS; CDR2 reads YYNGEE.

The V call is TRBV5-1, the J call TRBJ1-1; possible D gene TRBD1, 5 bases. Germline assignment: CDR1 SGHRS and CDR2 YFSETQ. V was pared by 0 bases and J by 0 bases, with 30 bases between. The CDR3 is 22 amino acids. The CDR3 here is CASSLGFGMFQGPTKMNTEAFF. Written as DNA, the CDR3 is TGCGCCAGCAGCTTGGGATTCGGGATGTTCCAGGGACCTACGAAGATGAACACTGAAGCTTTCTTT.

This clone was detected a few times. This chain links TRBV24-1 with TRBJ1-2, with 7 bases matching TRBD1. The length of the CDR3 is 15 residues. Germline trimming cut 3 bases from V and 3 bases from J; bases unmatched to any gene: 6. Germline V CDR1 and CDR2: KGHDR, SFDVKD. The CDR3: CATSDPQGGDYGYTF. In nucleotides, the CDR3 is TGTGCCACCAGTGATCCCCAAGGGGGCGACTATGGCTACACCTTC.

This chain links TRBV4-1 with TRBJ1-5; tentative D call: TRBD1 (5 bases). From germline, CDR1 is MGHRA and CDR2 YSYEKL. The CDR3 spans 16 residues. Deletions cut 4 bases from V and 1 base from J, with 14 bases between. CDR3 nucleotides: TGCGCCAGCAGCCTCTTCGGGGAGGGGAGCAATCAGCCCCAGCATTTT. Protein product: CASSLFGEGSNQPQHF.